The 17 T cell receptor beta chains below all came from one sample that was sequenced in a study of T cells after yellow fever vaccination. Each CDR3 protein is one row after TCRdb ran MiXCR on the 5' RACE reads. The sample lists roughly 70,000 distinct CDR3 sequences; roughly 7.4% were seen once. Sequencing was performed on CD8+ T cells sorted from PBMCs, taken on the day of the yellow fever booster vaccination. The receptors were gathered from a man under 40 who received the YFV17D yellow fever vaccine.

The table lists this clonotype with many counts. This sequence joins TRBV6-5 and TRBJ2-7; weak D call: TRBD1 (6 bases). The germline gives CDR1 MNHEY, CDR2 SVGAGI. The CDR3 length is 15 residues. V lost 0 bases and J lost 1, with 10 bases in between. The DNA of the CDR3 is TGTGCCAGCAGTTACTCGACTGGGACATCCTACGAGCAGTACTTC. Protein sequence: CASSYSTGTSYEQYF.

This clonotype showed up many times. J is TRBJ2-7 and V is TRBV5-1; D is perhaps TRBD1 (5 bases). The CDR3 length is 12 residues. Germline CDR1 reads SGHRS; CDR2 reads YFSETQ. The ends were cut back, 0 bases at V and 6 bases at J, with 7 bases in the middle. Written as DNA, the CDR3 is TGCGCCAGCAGCTTGGAAGGGGTCGAGCAGTACTTC. Its translation is CASSLEGVEQYF. Variable domain in full (rest from reference TRBV5-1 and TRBJ2-7): KAGVTQTPRYLIKTRGQQVTLSCSPISGHRSVSWYQQTPGQGLQFLFEYFSETQRNKGNFPGRFSGRQFSNSRSEMNVSTLELGDSALYLCASSLEGVEQYFGPGTRLTVT.

Only a few counts were recorded for this clonotype. The chain is built from TRBV5-1 and TRBJ2-2, with 11 bases identical to TRBD2. The V segment lost 3 bases and the J segment 5 bases; nucleotides outside the gene matches: 3. CDR1 and CDR2 from the germline V gene are SGHRS and YFSETQ. The CDR3 sequence is 15 residues long. The CDR3 nucleotides read TGCGCCAGCAGCTGGACTAGCGGGTCGACCGGGGAGCTGTTTTTT. Protein sequence: CASSWTSGSTGELFF. Full variable domain (outside the CDR3, taken from reference TRBV5-1 and TRBJ2-2): KAGVTQTPRYLIKTRGQQVTLSCSPISGHRSVSWYQQTPGQGLQFLFEYFSETQRNKGNFPGRFSGRQFSNSRSEMNVSTLELGDSALYLCASSWTSGSTGELFFGEGSRLTVL.

Comments on this clonotype: This may be a read error: a much more frequent sequence differs by one nucleotide. This chain uses TRBV11-2 with TRBJ2-1; D unclear. V was pared by 0 bases and J by 7 bases, with 16 bases between. CDR1 and CDR2 from the germline V gene are SGHAT and FQNNGV. The CDR3 totals 16 residues. CDR3 sequence: CASSLESSPVGNEQFF. As DNA, the CDR3 is TGTGCCAGCAGCTTAGAAAGTAGCCCGGTCGGAAATGAGCAGTTCTTC.

The chain carries TRBV7-9 and TRBJ2-5, with D perhaps TRBD2 (6 bases). V lost 8 bases, J lost 4 bases, and 14 bases lay in between. Germline V CDR1 and CDR2: SEHNR, FQNEAQ (reference sequence). CDR3 length: 13 residues. CDR3 amino acids: CASLGEVGETQYF. As DNA, the CDR3 is TGTGCCAGCCTGGGGGAGGTCGGAGAGACCCAGTACTTC.

In its sample, this clonotype was seen many times. The rearrangement joins TRBV6-5 to TRBJ2-1; D unresolved. Germline CDR1 is MNHEY and CDR2 is SVGAGI. Trimming removed 0 bases at V and 2 bases at J, with 8 bases between. The CDR3 contains 15 residues. CDR3 sequence: CASSYSKGPYNEQFF. CDR3 coding DNA: TGTGCCAGCAGTTACTCGAAGGGCCCCTACAATGAGCAGTTCTTC.

The chain couples TRBV18 to TRBJ2-7, with D perhaps TRBD2 (6 bases). V was cut by 0 bases and J by 0 bases, with 12 bases left in between. The germline V gene has CDR1 KGHSH and CDR2 LQKENI. CDR3 size: 16 residues. The CDR3 bases are TGTGCCAGCTCACCACCGGGCGGGATTAGCTCCTACGAGCAGTACTTC. Amino acids: CASSPPGGISSYEQYF.

This clonotype was counted many times. The gene calls are TRBV27 and TRBJ1-5, with 8 bases lining up with TRBD1. This CDR3 is built from 16 residues. Trimming removed 4 bases from V and 4 bases from J; junction bases left unmatched: 9. Per germline, CDR1 MNHEY and CDR2 SMNVEV (reference sequence). For the CDR3, the DNA is TGTGCCAGCAGTTCCCAGGGGGCAGGGCTAAATCAGCCCCAGCATTTT. Translation: CASSSQGAGLNQPQHF.

The chain is built from TRBV7-2 and TRBJ2-5; 9 bases are a match to TRBD2. Germline loops: CDR1 SGHTA, CDR2 FQGNSA. The ends lost 4 bases at V and 1 base at J; junction bases unmatched: 4. The CDR3 sequence is 15 residues long. Here the CDR3 reads CASSSSGATQETQYF. The CDR3 bases are TGTGCCAGCAGCTCTAGCGGGGCTACCCAAGAGACCCAGTACTTC.

The chain is built from TRBV28 and TRBJ2-5; the D is unclear. V gave up 3 bases and J gave up 2 bases, with 16 bases separating them. The CDR3 covers 16 residues. Germline V gene sequence: CDR1 MDHEN, CDR2 SYDVKM. In DNA, the CDR3 is TGTGCCAGCAGTTTGTTTCCCCAAATGGGGCAAGAGACCCAGTACTTC. Protein sequence: CASSLFPQMGQETQYF.

In its sample, this clonotype was seen many times. V and J are TRBV4-1 and TRBJ2-1; TRBD2 aligns across 7 bases. Germline-derived CDR1 and CDR2 are MGHRA and YSYEKL. The CDR3 sequence is 16 residues long. The V and J ends lost 8 bases and 3 bases, in that order; junction bases with no gene match: 13. This CDR3 is CASAGTGGNFYNEQFF. The DNA for the CDR3 is TGCGCCAGCGCGGGTACGGGAGGCAATTTCTACAATGAGCAGTTCTTC.

This chain uses TRBV2 with TRBJ2-5; possibly TRBD1 or TRBD2 for D (5 bases each). V was clipped by 7 bases and J by 5 bases, with 17 bases between them. This CDR3 region has 14 residues. CDR1 and CDR2 (germline): SNHLY, FYNNEI. Here the CDR3 reads CASIQEGPPETQYF. CDR3 sequence (DNA): TGTGCCAGCATCCAAGAGGGACCACCGGAGACCCAGTACTTC.

This clonotype was detected only a few times. V usage is TRBV7-9 and J usage is TRBJ1-1; D gene uncertain. The CDR3 extends over 13 amino acids. V dropped 5 bases and J dropped 5 bases, with 12 bases sitting between them. Germline-derived CDR1 and CDR2 are SEHNR and FQNEAQ (reference sequence). The CDR3 nucleotides read TGTGCCAGCAGCCAAACTACGGGGACTGAAGCTTTCTTT. Its translation: CASSQTTGTEAFF.

This clonotype has at least ten counts. V is TRBV12-3 or TRBV12-4 and J is TRBJ2-2; D ambiguous. V was cut by 0 bases and J by 8 bases, with 4 bases left in between. The CDR3 covers 12 residues. The CDR3 region is CASSLAGGELFF. As DNA, the CDR3 is TGTGCCAGCAGTTTAGCGGGAGGGGAGCTGTTTTTT.

At least ten counts were recorded for this clonotype. The rearrangement uses TRBV19 and TRBJ2-7, with TRBD2 as a possible D gene (5 bases). Per the germline V gene, CDR1 is LNHDA and CDR2 is SQIVND (reference sequence). Trimming took 1 base from V and 0 from J, leaving 7 bases between them. The CDR3 totals 14 residues. The DNA for the CDR3 is TGTGCCAGTAGTATAGCGGGGAGCTCCTACGAGCAGTACTTC. Translated: CASSIAGSSYEQYF. The entire variable domain, with the rest obtained from reference TRBV19 and TRBJ2-7, is as follows: DGGITQSPKYLFRKEGQNVTLSCEQNLNHDAMYWYRQDPGQGLRLIYYSQIVNDFQKGDIAEGYSVSREKKESFPLTVTSAQKNPTAFYLCASSIAGSSYEQYFGPGTRLTVT.

This clonotype was detected many times. J is TRBJ2-1 and V is TRBV27; D may be TRBD1 (6 bases). Germline V gives CDR1 MNHEY, CDR2 SMNVEV (reference sequence). V was trimmed by 2 bases and J by 2 bases, leaving 7 bases between them. This CDR3 region has 14 residues. CDR3 residues: CASSLTGTYNEQFF. DNA of the CDR3: TGTGCCAGCAGTTTAACAGGGACCTACAATGAGCAGTTCTTC.

V gene TRBV7-2 combines with J gene TRBJ2-2; 8 bases agree with TRBD2. The germline V gene has CDR1 SGHTA and CDR2 FQGNSA. With 0 bases clipped from V and 5 bases from J, the junction kept 2 bases outside the gene matches. The CDR3 loop spans 15 amino acids. Written as DNA, the CDR3 is TGTGCCAGCAGCTTAGCCCCGGGAGGGACCGGGGAGCTGTTTTTT. Its translation: CASSLAPGGTGELFF.